This T cell receptor (beta chain) was obtained from a study of blood T cell repertoires in COVID-19. Germline V gene sequence: CDR1 SGHDT, CDR2 YYEEEE. Trimming at V came to 4 bases and at J to 3 bases, leaving 9 bases not matched to a gene. The CDR3 contains 15 residues. Authors' data handling: By means of reference gene primer amplification, nucleated cell counts were estimated. Sequencing was performed with immunoSEQ multiplex PCR; in TCRdb, only in-frame clones are kept and a portion is missing. The DNA gave D and trimming, while V, J and clone size come from that table. Of about 270,000 clones in the sample, about 89% were seen once.

Sequences were obtained from peripheral blood. The rearrangement uses TRBV5-6 and TRBJ2-7; 8 nucleotides agree with TRBD1. This TCR was sampled from a man between 40 and 49 years old with active or convalescent COVID-19. CDR3: CASSPGQGRFYEQYF. The CDR3, as DNA: TGTGCCAGCAGCCCCGGACAGGGACGGTTCTACGAGCAGTACTTC.